This T cell receptor (beta chain) was sequenced in a study of blood T cell repertoires in COVID-19. TCRdb's table, derived via immunoSEQ multiplex PCR, lists solely in-frame clones and lacks some. The sample holds about 130,000 clones, 78% seen once. What was sequenced was peripheral blood. This receptor was obtained from a man aged 55 to 69 who had recovered from COVID-19.

The CDR3: CASSRGSVYNEQFF. The DNA of the CDR3 is TGTGCCAGCAGCAGGGGTAGTGTCTACAATGAGCAGTTCTTC. The rearrangement links TRBV28 to TRBJ2-1; possibly TRBD1 for D (6 bases). This CDR3 is built from 14 residues. V was shortened by 6 bases and J by 3 bases, with 12 bases between the two germline ends. CDR1 is MDHEN and CDR2 is SYDVKM in the germline V gene.